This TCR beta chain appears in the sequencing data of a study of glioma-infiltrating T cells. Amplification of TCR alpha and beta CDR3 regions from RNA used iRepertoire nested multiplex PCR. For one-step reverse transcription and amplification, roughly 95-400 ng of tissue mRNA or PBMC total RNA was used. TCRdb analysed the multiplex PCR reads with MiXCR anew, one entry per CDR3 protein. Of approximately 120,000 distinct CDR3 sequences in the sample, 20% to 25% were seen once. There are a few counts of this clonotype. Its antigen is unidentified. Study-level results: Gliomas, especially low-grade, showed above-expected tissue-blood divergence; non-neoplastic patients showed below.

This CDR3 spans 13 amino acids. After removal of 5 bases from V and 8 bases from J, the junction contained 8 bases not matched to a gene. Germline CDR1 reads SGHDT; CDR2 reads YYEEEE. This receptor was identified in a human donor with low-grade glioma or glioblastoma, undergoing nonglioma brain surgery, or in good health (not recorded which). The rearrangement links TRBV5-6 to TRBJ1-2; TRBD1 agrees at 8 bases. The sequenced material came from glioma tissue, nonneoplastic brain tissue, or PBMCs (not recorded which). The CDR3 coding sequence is TGTGCCAGCAGTTTTGACAGGGGCCCGGGCTACACCTTC. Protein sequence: CASSFDRGPGYTF.